This T cell receptor beta chain was retrieved from a study of identical twins. Study observations and caveats: Fewer insertions marked abundant cord blood beta clonotypes; young adult naive trended weakly, memory not at all.

As concerns this clonotype: The target antigen is unknown.

Healthy Caucasians were all of the donors. In TCRdb, the 5' RACE reads were re-called with MiXCR into one record per CDR3 protein. The repertoire holds 460,000 or so distinct CDR3 sequences, with approximately 15% as singletons. The CDR3 contains 15 residues. V lost 4 bases to trimming and J lost 10 bases; unmatched junction nucleotides: 3. The germline gives CDR1 SGHTA, CDR2 FQGNSA. The sample also formed part of further work on yellow fever vaccine responses in identical twins.

The sequenced sample was CD4+ T cells sorted from blood. The clonotype was recovered from a woman younger than 30 in good health. The gene calls are TRBV7-2 and TRBJ2-2; 16 nucleotides match TRBD2. CDR3 DNA sequence: TGTGCCAGCAGCTCAGGGACTAGCGGGAGGGAGGAGCTGTTTTTT. Its translation: CASSSGTSGREELFF.